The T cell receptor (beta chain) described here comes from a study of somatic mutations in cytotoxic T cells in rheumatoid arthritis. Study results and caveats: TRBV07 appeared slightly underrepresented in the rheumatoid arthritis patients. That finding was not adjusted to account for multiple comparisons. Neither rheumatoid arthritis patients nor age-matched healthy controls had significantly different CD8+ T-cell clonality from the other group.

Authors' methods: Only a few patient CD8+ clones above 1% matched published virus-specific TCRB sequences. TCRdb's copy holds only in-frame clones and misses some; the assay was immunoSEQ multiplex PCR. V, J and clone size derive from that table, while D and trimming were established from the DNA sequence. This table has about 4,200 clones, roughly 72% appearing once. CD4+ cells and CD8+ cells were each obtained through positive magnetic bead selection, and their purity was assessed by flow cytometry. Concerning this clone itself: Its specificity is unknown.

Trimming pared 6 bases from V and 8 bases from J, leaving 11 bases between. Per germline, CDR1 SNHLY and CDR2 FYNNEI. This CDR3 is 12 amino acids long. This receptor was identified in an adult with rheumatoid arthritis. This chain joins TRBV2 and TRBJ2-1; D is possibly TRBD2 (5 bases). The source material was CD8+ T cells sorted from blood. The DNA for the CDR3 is TGTGCCAGCAGCATACGGCGGGATGAGCAGTTCTTC. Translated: CASSIRRDEQFF.